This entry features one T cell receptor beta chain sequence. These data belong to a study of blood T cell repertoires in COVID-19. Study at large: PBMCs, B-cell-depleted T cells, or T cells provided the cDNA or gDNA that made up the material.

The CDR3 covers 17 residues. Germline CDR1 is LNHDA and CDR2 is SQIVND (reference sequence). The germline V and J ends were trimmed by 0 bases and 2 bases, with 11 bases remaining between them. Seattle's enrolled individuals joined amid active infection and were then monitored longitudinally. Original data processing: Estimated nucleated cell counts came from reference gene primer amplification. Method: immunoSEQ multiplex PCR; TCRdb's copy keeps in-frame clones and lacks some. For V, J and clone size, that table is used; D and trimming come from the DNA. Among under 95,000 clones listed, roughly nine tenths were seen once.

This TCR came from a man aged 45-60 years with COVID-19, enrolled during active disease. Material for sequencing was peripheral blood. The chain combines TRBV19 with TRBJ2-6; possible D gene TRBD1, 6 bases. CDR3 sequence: CASSIETGAAGANVLTF. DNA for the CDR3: TGTGCCAGTAGTATAGAGACAGGTGCGGCTGGGGCCAACGTCCTGACTTTC.